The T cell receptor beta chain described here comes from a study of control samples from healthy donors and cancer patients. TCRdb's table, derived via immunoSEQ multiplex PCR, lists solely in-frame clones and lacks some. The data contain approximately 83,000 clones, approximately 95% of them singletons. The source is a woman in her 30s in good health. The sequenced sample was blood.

The CDR3 sequence is CASSFYGTYNEQFF. CDR3 DNA sequence: TGTGCCAGCAGCTTTTACGGGACTTACAATGAGCAGTTCTTC. This chain joins TRBV13 and TRBJ2-1; D possibly corresponds to TRBD2 (6 bases). Germline CDR1 reads PRHDT; CDR2 reads FYEKMQ (reference sequence). The CDR3 is 14 residues long. Trimming took off 3 bases at V and 4 bases at J, with 10 bases between the two ends.